This T cell receptor beta chain was identified during a study of T cell repertoires in cytomegalovirus infection. The overall study: Carrying CMV and the relevant HLA type showed in public TCR beta signatures.

CDR1 is SGHTA and CDR2 is FQGNSA in the germline V gene. Trimming took 3 bases from V and 2 from J; bases not matched to a gene: 1. This CDR3 has 14 residues. One entry per CDR3 protein results from TCRdb running MiXCR on the reads. The sample contains fewer than 200,000 distinct CDR3 sequences, roughly 22% of which appear only once. Findings of the study overall: What dominated the ex vivo response were HLA-C-restricted CMV-specific TCR beta clonotypes.

About this clonotype: Its antigen is currently unknown.

The chain links TRBV7-2 to TRBJ1-3; 7 positions agree with TRBD1. This sample comprised CD8+ T cells from cultured PBMCs, obtained from culture after CMV antigen stimulation. The origin of this receptor is a human donor in good health (CMV status not recorded). Some clones in this sample may be carry-over from other donors' samples. CDR3 region: CASSLTGTGNTIYF. The DNA of the CDR3 is TGTGCCAGCAGCTTGACAGGGACTGGAAACACCATATATTTT. The full variable domain, completed using reference TRBV7-2 and TRBJ1-3, is GAGVSQSPSNKVTEKGKDVELRCDPISGHTALYWYRQSLGQGLEFLIYFQGNSAPDKSGLPSDRFSAERTGGSVSTLTIQRTQQEDSAVYLCASSLTGTGNTIYFGEGSWLTVV.